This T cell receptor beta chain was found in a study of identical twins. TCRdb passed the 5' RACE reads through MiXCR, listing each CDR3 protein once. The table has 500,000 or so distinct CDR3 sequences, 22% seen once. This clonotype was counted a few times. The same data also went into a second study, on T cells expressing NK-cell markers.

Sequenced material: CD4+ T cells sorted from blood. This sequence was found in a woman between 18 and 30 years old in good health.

The CDR3 sequence is CASSTAFGELFF. CDR3 nucleotides: TGTGCCAGTAGCACCGCCTTCGGGGAGCTGTTTTTT. This chain joins TRBV19 and TRBJ2-2; D gene uncertain. Per germline, CDR1 LNHDA and CDR2 SQIVND (reference sequence). Trimming stripped 6 bases from V and 7 bases from J, with 9 bases between. This CDR3 is 12 amino acids long.